The 10 T cell receptor beta chains presented below share a single source sample, sequenced in a study of tumor and adjacent non-tumor tissue in lung cancer. TCRbeta libraries were built with three rounds of nested PCR, modified from ARM-PCR. TCRdb called the multiplex PCR reads again in MiXCR, with one record for every CDR3 protein. The sample has fewer than 130,000 distinct CDR3 sequences, around 82% seen once. This sample's RNA came from whole unsorted tissue. The sample taken for sequencing was lung tumor tissue. The receptors were gathered from a man aged 65 to 85 with non-small cell lung cancer.

This clonotype was detected only once. The chain combines TRBV2 with TRBJ2-5, with unresolved D. V dropped 7 bases and J dropped 9 bases, with 15 bases sitting between them. The CDR3 spans 12 residues. Per the germline V gene, CDR1 is SNHLY and CDR2 is FYNNEI. The CDR3 loop reads CASIQIGWSQYF. The DNA of the CDR3 is TGTGCCAGCATCCAAATCGGGTGGTCCCAGTACTTC.

As for this clonotype: The conserved closing phenylalanine or tryptophan is absent in this CDR3, likely reflecting a read error. The rearrangement uses TRBV29-1 and TRBJ2-2; D gene uncertain. Deletions cut 7 bases from V and 4 bases from J, with 16 bases between. Germline CDR1 SQVTM, CDR2 ANQGSEA. The CDR3 is made up of 14 amino acids. CDR3 region: CSADVSGGTGELFL. DNA for the CDR3: TGCAGCGCTGACGTATCGGGTGGCACCGGGGAGCTGTTTTTA.

In the case of this clonotype: Mismatch with germline at one junction end may stem from a read error. The chain couples TRBV4-3 to TRBJ2-7; 12 bases are shared with TRBD2. The CDR3 sequence is 20 residues long. Germline V gene lookup returns CDR1 LGHNA and CDR2 YSLEER. The CDR3 protein is CASSQEMGLAGPDGSYERYF. The CDR3 DNA is TGCGCCAGCAGCCAAGAAATGGGACTAGCGGGCCCCGATGGCTCCTACGAGCGGTACTTC.

About this clonotype itself: A read error may produce the germline difference seen at one junction end. The gene calls are TRBV29-1 and TRBJ2-1; tentatively, D is TRBD2 (5 bases). Germline loops: CDR1 SQVTM, CDR2 ANQGSEA. This CDR3 is built from 11 residues. In nucleotides, the CDR3 is TGCAGAGTTGGACTGGGCAATGAGCAGTTCTTC. Protein: CRVGLGNEQFF.

The V gene is TRBV5-1, the J gene TRBJ2-3, with D perhaps matching TRBD1 (6 bases). The V end lost 8 bases, the J end lost 11 bases, and 15 bases lay between the germline ends. The germline V gene encodes CDR1 SGHRS and CDR2 YFSETQ. The CDR3 contains 11 residues. CDR3 sequence: CASAEGGVQYF. The CDR3 DNA reads TGCGCCAGTGCCGAAGGGGGTGTGCAGTATTTT. Full variable domain (missing parts from reference TRBV5-1 and TRBJ2-3): KAGVTQTPRYLIKTRGQQVTLSCSPISGHRSVSWYQQTPGQGLQFLFEYFSETQRNKGNFPGRFSGRQFSNSRSEMNVSTLELGDSALYLCASAEGGVQYFGPGTRLTVL.

For this clonotype: Germline and junction disagree at one end, which may indicate a read error. The gene calls are TRBV29-1 and TRBJ1-6; D uncertain. The CDR3 extends over 16 amino acids. Germline loops: CDR1 SQVTM, CDR2 ANQGSEA. The CDR3 nucleotides read TGCAGCGTTGCCGTTACAGTGTGGAGTGGTGGGTCACCCCTCCACTTC. It translates to CSVAVTVWSGGSPLHF.

About this clonotype: At one of its ends the junction is not consistent with the germline gene, which may arise from a read error. The rearrangement uses TRBV11-1 and TRBJ2-7; D may correspond to TRBD1 or TRBD2 (5 bases each). This CDR3 comprises 14 residues. In germline, CDR1 is SGHAT, CDR2 FQDESV (reference sequence). The CDR3 DNA is TGTGCCAGCAGCTTAGTCCCATTGGGGGACGAGCATTACTTC. Amino acid sequence: CASSLVPLGDEHYF.

Points on this clonotype: A much larger clone lies one base from this, so it may be a read error. V usage is TRBV20-1 and J usage is TRBJ2-7, with 7 nucleotides matching TRBD2. The CDR3 covers 15 residues. The V and J ends lost 3 bases and 7 bases, in that order; junction bases with no gene match: 15. Germline V gene sequence: CDR1 DFQATT, CDR2 SNEGSKA (reference sequence). The CDR3 is CSASDGTSAYEEQYF. CDR3 nucleotides: TGCAGTGCTAGTGATGGTACTAGCGCTTATGAAGAGCAGTACTTC.

J is TRBJ1-1 and V is TRBV6-1; D unclear. CDR1 is MNHNS, CDR2 SASEGT, per germline. There are 13 residues in the CDR3. The CDR3 coding sequence is TGTGTCAGGACCTTGGCCCCGTACACTGAAGCTTTCTTT. Amino acids: CVRTLAPYTEAFF.

This clonotype was detected only once. The junction departs from germline at one end; a sequencing error may be responsible. V gene TRBV5-4 combines with J gene TRBJ2-1; possible D gene TRBD1, 6 bases. Germline assignment: CDR1 SGHNT and CDR2 YYREEE (reference sequence). CDR3 length equals 15 residues. The CDR3 DNA is TGTACCAGTATCTTTGGGGGCAGGGTGGGGAATGAGCAGTTCTTC. Translating gives CTSIFGGRVGNEQFF.